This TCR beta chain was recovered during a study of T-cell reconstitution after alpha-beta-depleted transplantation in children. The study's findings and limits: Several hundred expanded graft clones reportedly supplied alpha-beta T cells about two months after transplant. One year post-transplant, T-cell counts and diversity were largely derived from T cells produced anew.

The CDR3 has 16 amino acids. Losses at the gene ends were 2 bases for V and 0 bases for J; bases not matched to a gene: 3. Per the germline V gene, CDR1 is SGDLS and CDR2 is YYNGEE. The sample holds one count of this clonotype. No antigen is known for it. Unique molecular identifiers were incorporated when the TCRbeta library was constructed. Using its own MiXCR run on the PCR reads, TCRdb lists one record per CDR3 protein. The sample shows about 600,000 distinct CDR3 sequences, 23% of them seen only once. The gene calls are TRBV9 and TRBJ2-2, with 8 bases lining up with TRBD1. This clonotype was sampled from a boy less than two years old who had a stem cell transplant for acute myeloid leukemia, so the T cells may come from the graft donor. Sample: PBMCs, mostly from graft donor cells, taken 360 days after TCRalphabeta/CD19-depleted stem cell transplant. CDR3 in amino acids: CASSVRGPSNTGELFF. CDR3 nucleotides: TGTGCCAGCAGCGTCAGGGGGCCCTCGAACACCGGGGAGCTGTTTTTT. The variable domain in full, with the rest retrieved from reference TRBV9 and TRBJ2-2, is DSGVTQTPKHLITATGQRVTLRCSPRSGDLSVYWYQQSLDQGLQFLIQYYNGEERAKGNILERFSAQQFPDLHSELNLSSLELGDSALYFCASSVRGPSNTGELFFGEGSRLTVL.